This T cell receptor beta chain was sequenced during a study of T cells in localized non-small cell lung cancer. Study-level findings and limits: Tumor samples were not multi-region, leaving intratumor heterogeneity unexcluded. Higher blood T cell density tracked longer overall survival. There was higher T cell clonality in uninvolved adjacent lung than in tumor, and it was highest there. Adjacent lung tissue had a median approximately 61 of the top 100 clones found in the tumor.

The sample holds one count of this clone. Its target is unknown. Using immunoSEQ multiplex PCR, the repertoire was profiled, and TCRdb retains in-frame clones only, with some absent. This table holds 16,000 or so clones, more than 65% found once. The CDR3 spans 14 residues. V was pared by 5 bases and J by 4 bases, with 14 bases between. The germline V gene has CDR1 LNHDA and CDR2 SQIVND (reference sequence). This specimen consisted of peripheral blood, obtained before any cancer treatment. The gene calls are TRBV19 and TRBJ1-1; tentatively, D is TRBD1 (6 bases). This clonotype was obtained from a male donor aged 60 or older with stage I lung adenocarcinoma. CDR3 region: CASSGSWGPTEAFF. Here the CDR3 DNA reads TGTGCCAGTAGTGGGAGTTGGGGGCCCACTGAAGCTTTCTTT.